Following are 22 T cell receptor beta chains from one sample sequenced in a study of technical replicates of blood from several donors. The assay was immunoSEQ multiplex PCR, and TCRdb's table has in-frame clones only and misses some. The sample contains nearly 90,000 clones, over 90% of which appear only once. Sequences were obtained from T cells isolated from PBMCs. Receptors originate from a human donor in good health.

This clone was recorded once. The genes are TRBV25-1 and TRBJ1-2; no firm D call. Germline values: CDR1 MGHDK, CDR2 SYGVNS. Trimming stripped 2 bases from V and 6 bases from J, with 13 bases between. The CDR3 spans 14 residues. CDR3: CASSETGKADGYTF. The CDR3 DNA reads as TGTGCCAGCAGTGAAACCGGGAAGGCGGATGGCTACACCTTC.

The rearrangement links TRBV19 to TRBJ1-2; D is perhaps TRBD1 (6 bases). The CDR3 spans 15 residues. Germline V gene data show CDR1 as LNHDA and CDR2 as SQIVND (reference sequence). V lost 5 bases and J lost 2, with 15 bases in between. DNA of the CDR3: TGTGCCAGTAGTCCTTGGGACACCGGCAACTATGGCTACACCTTC. Translating it yields CASSPWDTGNYGYTF.

The chain is built from TRBV29-1 and TRBJ2-2, with D possibly TRBD2 on 5 matching bases. The germline V and J ends were trimmed by 0 bases and 2 bases, with 13 bases remaining between them. Germline values: CDR1 SQVTM, CDR2 ANQGSEA. This CDR3 comprises 16 residues. This CDR3 reads CSVEDGVRANTGELFF. As DNA, the CDR3 is TGCAGCGTTGAAGACGGGGTTCGGGCAAACACCGGGGAGCTGTTTTTT.

V is TRBV7-2 and J is TRBJ2-7; D is uncertain. This CDR3 contains 12 residues. V gave up 1 base and J gave up 6 bases, with 7 bases separating them. Germline V gene sequence: CDR1 SGHTA, CDR2 FQGNSA. This CDR3 reads CASSLEFGEQYF. The CDR3 nucleotides read TGTGCCAGCAGCTTAGAATTCGGCGAGCAGTACTTC. Based on the CDR3 plus reference TRBV7-2 and TRBJ2-7, the full variable domain is GAGVSQSPSNKVTEKGKDVELRCDPISGHTALYWYRQSLGQGLEFLIYFQGNSAPDKSGLPSDRFSAERTGGSVSTLTIQRTQQEDSAVYLCASSLEFGEQYFGPGTRLTVT.

This clone showed up just once. The CDR3 protein is CARSLFPLAHEQYF. The CDR3 nucleotides are TGTGCCAGAAGCTTGTTCCCTCTAGCGCACGAGCAGTACTTC. This chain links TRBV5-3 with TRBJ2-7; possible D gene TRBD2, 6 bases. TRBV5-3 is filed as an ORF, its function uncertain. Trimming left V 1 base short and J 5 bases short, with 13 bases between. This CDR3 has 14 residues.

The gene calls are TRBV6-6 and TRBJ2-7, with TRBD2 matching over 13 bases. The ends lost 5 bases at V and 5 bases at J; junction bases unmatched: 6. The CDR3 sequence is 15 residues long. Germline V lookup: CDR1 MNHNY, CDR2 SVGAGI (reference sequence). The DNA for the CDR3 is TGTGCCAGCAGTCATTGGACTAGCGGGAGACACGAGCAGTACTTC. It specifies CASSHWTSGRHEQYF.

The gene calls are TRBV5-1 and TRBJ2-7; 8 bases match TRBD2. CDR1 is SGHRS, CDR2 YFSETQ, per germline. The junction had 2 bases not matched to a gene; V was cut back by 3 bases and J by 3 bases. The CDR3 totals 13 residues. In nucleotides, the CDR3 is TGCGCCAGCAGCTCGGGACTAGACTACGAGCAGTACTTC. Translation gives CASSSGLDYEQYF.

The chain joins TRBV28 to TRBJ2-1, with TRBD2 matching 8 bases. The CDR3 runs to 19 residues. With 5 bases clipped from V and 2 bases from J, the junction kept 17 bases outside the gene matches. CDR1 MDHEN and CDR2 SYDVKM come from the germline V gene. CDR3 in amino acids: CASSAHIPPAGVAYNEQFF. The CDR3 region has the DNA TGTGCCAGCAGTGCCCATATCCCCCCAGCGGGAGTCGCCTACAATGAGCAGTTCTTC.

This chain links TRBV18 with TRBJ1-4; D gene unclear. Germline V gene sequence: CDR1 KGHSH, CDR2 LQKENI. CDR3 length: 12 amino acids. V dropped 3 bases and J dropped 11 bases, with 10 bases sitting between them. The CDR3 reads CASSPEGFKLFF. The CDR3 bases are TGTGCCAGCTCACCCGAGGGTTTTAAACTGTTTTTT. The entire variable domain, with the rest obtained from reference TRBV18 and TRBJ1-4, is as follows: NAGVMQNPRHLVRRRGQEARLRCSPMKGHSHVYWYRQLPEEGLKFMVYLQKENIIDESGMPKERFSAEFPKEGPSILRIQQVVRGDSAAYFCASSPEGFKLFFGSGTQLSVL.

This rearrangement joins TRBV28 to TRBJ2-1, with D possibly being TRBD2 (6 bases). Germline lookup yields CDR1 MDHEN and CDR2 SYDVKM. This CDR3 has 12 residues. V dropped 8 bases and J dropped 5 bases, with 10 bases sitting between them. CDR3 nucleotide sequence: TGTGCCAGCCGGGAGTACCACAATGAGCAGTTCTTC. It translates to CASREYHNEQFF.

This chain links TRBV6-4 with TRBJ1-2; D gene ambiguous. Germline-derived CDR1 and CDR2 are MRHNA and SNTAGT. This CDR3 spans 13 amino acids. V lost 2 bases, J lost 1 base, and 5 bases lay in between. CDR3 coding DNA: TGTGCCAGCAGTGACAACAGTAACTATGGCTACACCTTC. This sequence encodes CASSDNSNYGYTF.

V and J are TRBV4-1 and TRBJ1-4, with a possible D match to TRBD1 (5 bases). CDR1 and CDR2 from the germline V gene are MGHRA and YSYEKL. The V end lost 4 bases, the J end lost 6 bases, and 24 bases lay between the germline ends. The CDR3 has 18 residues. CDR3 residues: CASSRANIGGREHEKLFF. Written as DNA, the CDR3 is TGCGCCAGCAGCCGCGCCAACATCGGGGGACGGGAACATGAAAAACTGTTTTTT.

The chain joins TRBV7-2 to TRBJ1-1; D is uncertain. Germline values: CDR1 SGHTA, CDR2 FQGNSA. V was trimmed by 3 bases and J by 0 bases, leaving 5 bases between them. The CDR3 is 13 residues long. CDR3: CASSLHLNTEAFF. The CDR3 DNA sequence: TGTGCCAGCAGCTTGCACTTGAACACTGAAGCTTTCTTT.

The chain carries TRBV19 and TRBJ2-3; D gene uncertain. CDR1 and CDR2 (germline): LNHDA, SQIVND (reference sequence). With 1 base removed from V and 5 bases from J, the gap between germline ends came to 7 bases. The CDR3 sequence is 13 residues long. The CDR3 protein is CASSIGDKDTQYF. The CDR3 nucleotides read TGTGCCAGTAGTATAGGTGACAAAGATACGCAGTATTTT.

The V call is TRBV6-5, the J call TRBJ2-7; 9 bases map to TRBD1. The CDR3 is 14 residues long. Unmatched junction bases numbered 0, after V lost 0 bases and J lost 3 bases. Germline V gene data show CDR1 as MNHEY and CDR2 as SVGAGI. The CDR3 loop reads CASSYSGQGYEQYF. The DNA of the CDR3 is TGTGCCAGCAGTTACTCGGGACAGGGCTACGAGCAGTACTTC.

This sequence joins TRBV27 and TRBJ2-7; 12 nucleotides agree with TRBD2. V trimming: 5 bases; J trimming: 3 bases; junction bases outside the gene matches: 11. Germline V CDR1 and CDR2: MNHEY, SMNVEV (reference sequence). The CDR3 length is 17 residues. The CDR3 reads CASSPSSGGGIFYEQYF. The CDR3 coding sequence is TGTGCCAGCAGTCCATCTAGCGGGGGGGGAATCTTCTACGAGCAGTACTTC.

The rearrangement joins TRBV5-1 to TRBJ2-3, with 7 bases fitting TRBD2. The V gene's germline CDR1 is SGHRS and CDR2 YFSETQ. V lost 0 bases and J lost 3; bases outside the gene matches: 4. This CDR3 has 15 amino acids. The CDR3 reads CASSLEERETDTQYF. The CDR3 nucleotides are TGCGCCAGCAGCTTGGAGGAGCGGGAAACAGATACGCAGTATTTT.

J is TRBJ2-7 and V is TRBV4-1; TRBD2 is a possible D gene (6 bases). The CDR3 totals 13 residues. The V end lost 0 bases, the J end lost 4 bases, and 7 bases lay between the germline ends. Germline lookup yields CDR1 MGHRA and CDR2 YSYEKL. The CDR3 DNA follows: TGCGCCAGCAGCCAAGAACTAGCTTACGAGCAGTACTTC. Its translation: CASSQELAYEQYF.

The genes are TRBV7-2 and TRBJ2-7; TRBD2 agrees at 8 bases. V trimming: 4 bases; J trimming: 6 bases; junction bases outside the gene matches: 11. Germline CDR1 is SGHTA and CDR2 is FQGNSA. The CDR3 runs 15 residues. The CDR3 reads CASSWGSAGEGEQYF. The CDR3 coding sequence is TGTGCCAGCAGCTGGGGCTCAGCGGGAGAGGGCGAGCAGTACTTC.

This chain links TRBV5-1 with TRBJ2-7; 14 bases map to TRBD2. V shed 3 bases and J 4 bases; nucleotides not matched to a gene: 3. This CDR3 contains 15 residues. Per the germline V gene, CDR1 is SGHRS and CDR2 is YFSETQ. Here the CDR3 reads CASSWGTSGSYEQYF. The DNA of the CDR3 is TGCGCCAGCAGCTGGGGGACTAGCGGGAGTTACGAGCAGTACTTC.

The V gene is TRBV5-1, the J gene TRBJ2-5; 11 positions agree with TRBD2. Losses at the gene ends were 3 bases for V and 5 bases for J; bases not matched to a gene: 12. CDR1 SGHRS and CDR2 YFSETQ come from the germline V gene. This CDR3 spans 17 amino acids. The CDR3 DNA is TGCGCCAGCAGCTCCCTAGCGGGAGGTTGGAAGGCGGAGACCCAGTACTTC. This translates into CASSSLAGGWKAETQYF. The full variable domain, with the rest looked up from reference TRBV5-1 and TRBJ2-5, is KAGVTQTPRYLIKTRGQQVTLSCSPISGHRSVSWYQQTPGQGLQFLFEYFSETQRNKGNFPGRFSGRQFSNSRSEMNVSTLELGDSALYLCASSSLAGGWKAETQYFGPGTRLLVL.

The rearrangement links TRBV29-1 to TRBJ2-5; D might be TRBD2 (5 bases). The CDR3 extends over 11 amino acids. In germline, CDR1 is SQVTM, CDR2 ANQGSEA. Trimming shortened V by 1 base and J by 5 bases, and 5 bases separated the two germline ends. The CDR3 protein is CSVEGGETQYF. For the CDR3, the DNA is TGCAGCGTTGAAGGAGGGGAGACCCAGTACTTC.